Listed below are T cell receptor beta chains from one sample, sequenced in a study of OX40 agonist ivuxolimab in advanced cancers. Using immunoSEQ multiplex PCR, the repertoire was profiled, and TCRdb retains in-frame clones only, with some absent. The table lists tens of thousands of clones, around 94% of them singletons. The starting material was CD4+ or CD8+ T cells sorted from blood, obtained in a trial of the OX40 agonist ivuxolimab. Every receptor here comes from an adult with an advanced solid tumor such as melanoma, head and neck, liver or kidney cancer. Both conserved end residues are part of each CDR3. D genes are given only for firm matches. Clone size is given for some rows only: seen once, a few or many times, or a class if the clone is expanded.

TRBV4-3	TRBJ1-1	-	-	CASSRWGPDTEAFF	TGCGCCAGCAGCCGCTGGGGGCCCGACACTGAAGCTTTCTTT
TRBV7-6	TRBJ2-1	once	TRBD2	CASSLGLAGGPDEQFF	TGTGCCAGCAGCTTGGGACTAGCGGGAGGGCCGGATGAGCAGTTCTTC
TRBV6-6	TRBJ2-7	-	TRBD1	CASSYQDRGSSYEQYF	TGTGCCAGCAGTTACCAGGACAGGGGCTCTTCCTACGAGCAGTACTTC
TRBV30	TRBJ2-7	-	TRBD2	CAWGTSYEQYF	TGTGCCTGGGGGACTAGTTACGAGCAGTACTTC
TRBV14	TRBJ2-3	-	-	CASSHGGTSTDTQYF	TGTGCCAGCAGCCACGGGGGAACTAGCACAGATACGCAGTATTTT
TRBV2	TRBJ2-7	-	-	CASSEALYEQYF	TGTGCCAGCAGTGAAGCGCTCTACGAGCAGTACTTC
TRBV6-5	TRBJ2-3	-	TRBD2	CASSYSSGVAQYF	TGTGCCAGCAGTTACTCTAGCGGGGTAGCGCAGTATTTT
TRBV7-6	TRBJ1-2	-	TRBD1	CASSLVDDGGQLYGYTF	TGTGCCAGCAGCTTAGTCGACGATGGGGGACAGCTCTATGGCTACACCTTC
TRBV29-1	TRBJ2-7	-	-	CSVEGRSPYEQYF	TGCAGCGTTGAAGGTAGATCGCCCTACGAGCAGTACTTC
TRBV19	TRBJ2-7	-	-	CASSRAAGGEQYF	TGTGCCAGTAGTAGGGCCGCCGGGGGCGAGCAGTACTTC
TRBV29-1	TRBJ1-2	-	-	CSVDWGRPNYGYTF	TGCAGCGTTGATTGGGGACGGCCGAACTATGGCTACACCTTC
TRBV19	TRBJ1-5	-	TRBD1	CASSFYYIPGTGDKSQHF	TGTGCCAGTAGTTTCTATTATATACCCGGGACAGGGGACAAGTCCCAGCATTTT
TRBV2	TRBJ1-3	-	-	CASSDSWTVFSGNTIYF	TGTGCCAGCAGTGATTCCTGGACAGTCTTCTCTGGAAACACCATATATTTT
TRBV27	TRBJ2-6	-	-	CASSPLQTSGANVLTF	TGTGCCAGCAGTCCGTTACAGACCTCTGGGGCCAACGTCCTGACTTTC
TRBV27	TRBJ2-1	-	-	CASSFLGNEQFF	TGTGCCAGCAGTTTTTTAGGGAATGAGCAGTTCTTC
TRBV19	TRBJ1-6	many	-	CASNVRQGRNSPLHF	TGTGCCAGTAATGTACGGCAGGGTCGTAATTCACCCCTCCACTTT
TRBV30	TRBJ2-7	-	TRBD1	CACGQGAGEQYF	TGTGCCTGTGGACAGGGGGCGGGGGAGCAGTACTTC
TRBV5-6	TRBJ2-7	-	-	CASSLMVGAGYHEQYF	TGTGCCAGCAGCTTGATGGTAGGTGCAGGGTACCACGAGCAGTACTTC
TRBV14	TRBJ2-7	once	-	CASRASGSHEQYF	TGTGCCAGTCGGGCCTCAGGGAGCCACGAGCAGTACTTC
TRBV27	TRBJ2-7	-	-	CASSLSGSYEQYF	TGTGCCAGCAGTTTATCCGGCTCCTACGAGCAGTACTTC
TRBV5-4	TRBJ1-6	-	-	CASSLPSYNSPLHF	TGTGCCAGCAGCTTACCGTCCTATAATTCACCCCTCCACTTT
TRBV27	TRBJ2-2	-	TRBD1	CASGRGQTGELFF	TGTGCCAGCGGCAGGGGGCAAACCGGGGAGCTGTTTTTT
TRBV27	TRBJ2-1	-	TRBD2	CASSWTSGENEQFF	TGTGCCAGCAGTTGGACTAGCGGGGAGAATGAGCAGTTCTTC
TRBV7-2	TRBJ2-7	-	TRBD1	CASSPGQGYEQYF	TGTGCCAGCAGCCCCGGACAGGGCTACGAGCAGTACTTC
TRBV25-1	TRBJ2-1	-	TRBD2	CASSVGTSGSHEQFF	TGTGCCAGCAGTGTCGGGACTAGCGGGAGTCATGAGCAGTTCTTC
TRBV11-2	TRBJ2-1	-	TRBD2	CASSFLGSGRSYNEQFF	TGTGCCAGCAGCTTTCTGGGTAGCGGGAGGAGCTACAATGAGCAGTTCTTC
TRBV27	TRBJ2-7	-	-	CASSSVARSYEQYF	TGTGCCAGCAGTTCAGTAGCCAGGTCCTACGAGCAGTACTTC
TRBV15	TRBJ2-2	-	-	CATSRDSYTGELFF	TGTGCCACCAGCAGAGACAGCTACACCGGGGAGCTGTTTTTT